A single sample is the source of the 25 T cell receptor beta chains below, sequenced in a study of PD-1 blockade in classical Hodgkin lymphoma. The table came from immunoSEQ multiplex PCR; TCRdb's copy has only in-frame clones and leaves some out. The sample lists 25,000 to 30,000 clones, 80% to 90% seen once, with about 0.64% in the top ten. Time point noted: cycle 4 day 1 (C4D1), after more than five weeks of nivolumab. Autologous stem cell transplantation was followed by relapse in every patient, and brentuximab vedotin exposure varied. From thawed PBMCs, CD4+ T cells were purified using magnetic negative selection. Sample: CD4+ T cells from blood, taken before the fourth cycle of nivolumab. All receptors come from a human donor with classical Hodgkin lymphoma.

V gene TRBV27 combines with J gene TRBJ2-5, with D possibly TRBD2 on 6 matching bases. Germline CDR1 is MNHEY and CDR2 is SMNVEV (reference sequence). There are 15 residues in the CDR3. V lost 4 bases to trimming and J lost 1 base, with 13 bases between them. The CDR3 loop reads CASSWDFNLQETQYF. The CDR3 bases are TGTGCCAGCAGTTGGGACTTCAACCTCCAAGAGACCCAGTACTTC.

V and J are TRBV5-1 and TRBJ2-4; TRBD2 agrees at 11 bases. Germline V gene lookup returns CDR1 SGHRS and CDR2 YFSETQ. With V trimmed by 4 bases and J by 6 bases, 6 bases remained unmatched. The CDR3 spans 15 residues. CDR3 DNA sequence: TGCGCCAGCAGCCGGGATGGACTAGCGGGAAACATTCAGTACTTC. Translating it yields CASSRDGLAGNIQYF.

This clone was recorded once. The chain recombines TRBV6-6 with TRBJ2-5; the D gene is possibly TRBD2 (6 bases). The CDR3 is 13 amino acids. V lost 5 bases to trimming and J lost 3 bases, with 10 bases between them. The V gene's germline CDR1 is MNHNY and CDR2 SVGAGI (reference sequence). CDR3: CASSRGWEETQYF. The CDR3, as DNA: TGTGCCAGCAGTCGGGGGTGGGAAGAGACCCAGTACTTC.

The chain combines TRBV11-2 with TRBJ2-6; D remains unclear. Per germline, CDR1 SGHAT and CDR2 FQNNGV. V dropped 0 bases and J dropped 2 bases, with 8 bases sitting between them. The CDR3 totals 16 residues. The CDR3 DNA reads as TGTGCCAGCAGCTTAGAAAGCAGAGCTGGGGCCAACGTCCTGACTTTC. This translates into CASSLESRAGANVLTF.

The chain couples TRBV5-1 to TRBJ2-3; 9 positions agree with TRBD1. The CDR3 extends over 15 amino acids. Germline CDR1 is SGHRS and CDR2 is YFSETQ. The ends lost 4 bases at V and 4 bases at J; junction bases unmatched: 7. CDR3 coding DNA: TGCGCCAGCAGCCCGACAGGGGGAAGCGCAGATACGCAGTATTTT. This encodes CASSPTGGSADTQYF.

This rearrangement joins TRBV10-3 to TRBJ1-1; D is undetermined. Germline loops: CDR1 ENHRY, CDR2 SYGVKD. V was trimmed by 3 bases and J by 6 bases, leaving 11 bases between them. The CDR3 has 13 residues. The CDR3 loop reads CAISDRQSSEAFF. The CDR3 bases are TGTGCCATCAGTGATAGGCAGTCCTCTGAAGCTTTCTTT.

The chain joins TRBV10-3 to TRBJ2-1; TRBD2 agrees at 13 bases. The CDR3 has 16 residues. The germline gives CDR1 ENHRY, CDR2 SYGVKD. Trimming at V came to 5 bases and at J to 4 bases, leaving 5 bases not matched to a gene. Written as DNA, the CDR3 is TGTGCCATCAGTTATTCACTAGCGGGGGGGTACAATGAGCAGTTCTTC. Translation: CAISYSLAGGYNEQFF.

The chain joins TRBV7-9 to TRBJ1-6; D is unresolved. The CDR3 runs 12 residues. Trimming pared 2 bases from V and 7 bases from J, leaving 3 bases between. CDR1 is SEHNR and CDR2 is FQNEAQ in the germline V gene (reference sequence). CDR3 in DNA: TGTGCCAGCAGCTTAAGGAATTCACCCCTCCACTTT. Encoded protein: CASSLRNSPLHF.

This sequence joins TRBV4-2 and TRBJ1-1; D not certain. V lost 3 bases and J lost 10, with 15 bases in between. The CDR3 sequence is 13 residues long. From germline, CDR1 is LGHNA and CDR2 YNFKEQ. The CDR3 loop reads CASSQWVEGVAFF. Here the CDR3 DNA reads TGTGCCAGCAGCCAGTGGGTCGAGGGAGTAGCTTTCTTT.

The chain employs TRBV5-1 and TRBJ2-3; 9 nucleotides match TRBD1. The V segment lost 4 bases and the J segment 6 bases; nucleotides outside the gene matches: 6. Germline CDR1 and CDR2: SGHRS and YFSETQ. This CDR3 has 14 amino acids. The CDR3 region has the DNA TGCGCCAGCAGCCCTGGACAGGGGAGTGATACGCAGTATTTT. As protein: CASSPGQGSDTQYF.

The CDR3 is CASSLGLEVTDTQYF. In nucleotides, the CDR3 is TGTGCCAGCTCACTAGGACTAGAAGTCACAGATACGCAGTATTTT. The rearrangement uses TRBV18 and TRBJ2-3; 7 positions agree with TRBD2. The CDR3 spans 15 residues. Germline CDR1 KGHSH, CDR2 LQKENI. The V and J ends lost 4 bases and 2 bases, in that order; junction bases with no gene match: 6.

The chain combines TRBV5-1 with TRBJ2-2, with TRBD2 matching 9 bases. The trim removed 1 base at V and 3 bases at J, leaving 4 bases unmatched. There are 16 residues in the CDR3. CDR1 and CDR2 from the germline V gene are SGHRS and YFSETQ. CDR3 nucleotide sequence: TGCGCCAGCAGCTTGAGGACTAGCGTCGACACCGGGGAGCTGTTTTTT. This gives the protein CASSLRTSVDTGELFF.

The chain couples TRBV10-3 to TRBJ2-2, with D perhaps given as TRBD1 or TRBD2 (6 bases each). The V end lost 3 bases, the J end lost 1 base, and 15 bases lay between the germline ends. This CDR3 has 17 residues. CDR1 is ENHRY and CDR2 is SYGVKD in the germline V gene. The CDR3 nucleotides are TGTGCCATCAGTGACACAGGGAGGCTGGAGAACACCGGGGAGCTGTTTTTT. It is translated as CAISDTGRLENTGELFF.

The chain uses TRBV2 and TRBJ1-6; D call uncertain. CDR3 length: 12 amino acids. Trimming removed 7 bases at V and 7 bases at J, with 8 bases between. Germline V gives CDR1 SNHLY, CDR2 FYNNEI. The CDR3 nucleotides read TGTGCCAGCACACGGGTCAATTCACCCCTCCACTTT. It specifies CASTRVNSPLHF.

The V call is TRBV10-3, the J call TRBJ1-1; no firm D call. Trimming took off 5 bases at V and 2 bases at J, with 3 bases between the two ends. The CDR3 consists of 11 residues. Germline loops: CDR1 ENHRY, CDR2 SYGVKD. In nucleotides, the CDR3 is TGTGCCATCAGTCACAACACTGAAGCTTTCTTT. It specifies CAISHNTEAFF.

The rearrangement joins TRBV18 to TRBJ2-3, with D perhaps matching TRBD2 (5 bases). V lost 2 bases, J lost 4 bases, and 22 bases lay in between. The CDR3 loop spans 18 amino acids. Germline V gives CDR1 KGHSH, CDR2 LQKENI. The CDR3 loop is CASSPRVMRERAPDTQYF. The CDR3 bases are TGTGCCAGCTCACCAAGAGTCATGAGGGAGAGGGCTCCAGATACGCAGTATTTT.

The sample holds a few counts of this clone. CDR3 residues: CAAGRGAGTEAFF. The DNA of the CDR3 is TGTGCCGCGGGGCGGGGGGCCGGCACTGAAGCTTTCTTT. The chain carries TRBV19 and TRBJ1-1; possible D gene TRBD1, 6 bases. V lost 11 bases and J lost 4, with 17 bases in between. This CDR3 is 13 amino acids long. CDR1 is LNHDA, CDR2 SQIVND, per germline (reference sequence).

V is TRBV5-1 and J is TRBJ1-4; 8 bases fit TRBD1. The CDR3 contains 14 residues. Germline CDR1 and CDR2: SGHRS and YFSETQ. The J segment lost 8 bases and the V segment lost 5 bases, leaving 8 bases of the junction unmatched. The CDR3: CASSQGAVREKLFF. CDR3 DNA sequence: TGCGCCAGCAGTCAGGGGGCGGTGCGGGAAAAACTGTTTTTT.

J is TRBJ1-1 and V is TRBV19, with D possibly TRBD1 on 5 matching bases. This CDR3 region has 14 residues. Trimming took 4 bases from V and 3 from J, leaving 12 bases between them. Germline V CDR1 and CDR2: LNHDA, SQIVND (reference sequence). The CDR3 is CASSTSGGDTEAFF. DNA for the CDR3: TGTGCCAGTAGTACCTCGGGGGGGGACACTGAAGCTTTCTTT.

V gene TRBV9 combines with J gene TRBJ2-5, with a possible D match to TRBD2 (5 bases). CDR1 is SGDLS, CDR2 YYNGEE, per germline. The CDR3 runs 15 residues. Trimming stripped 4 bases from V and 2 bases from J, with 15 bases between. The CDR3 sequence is CASSLPPGLQETQYF. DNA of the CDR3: TGTGCCAGCAGCCTACCCCCCGGACTGCAAGAGACCCAGTACTTC.

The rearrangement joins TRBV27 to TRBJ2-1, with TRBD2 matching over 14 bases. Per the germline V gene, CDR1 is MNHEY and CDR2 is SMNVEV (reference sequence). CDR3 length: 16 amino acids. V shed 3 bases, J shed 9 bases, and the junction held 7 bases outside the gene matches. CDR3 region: CASSLRSTSGGGEQFF. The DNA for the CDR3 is TGTGCCAGCAGTTTGCGATCGACTAGCGGGGGGGGTGAGCAGTTCTTC.

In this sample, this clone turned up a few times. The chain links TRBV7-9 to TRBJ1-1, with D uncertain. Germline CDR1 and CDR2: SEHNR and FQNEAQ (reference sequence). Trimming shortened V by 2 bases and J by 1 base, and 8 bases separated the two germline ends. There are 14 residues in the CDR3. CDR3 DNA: TGTGCCAGCAGCTTAAATCGGGAGAACACTGAAGCTTTCTTT. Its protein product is CASSLNRENTEAFF. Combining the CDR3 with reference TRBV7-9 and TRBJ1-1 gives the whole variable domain DTGVSQNPRHKITKRGQNVTFRCDPISEHNRLYWYRQTLGQGPEFLTYFQNEAQLEKSRLLSDRFSAERPKGSFSTLEIQRTEQGDSAMYLCASSLNRENTEAFFGQGTRLTVV.

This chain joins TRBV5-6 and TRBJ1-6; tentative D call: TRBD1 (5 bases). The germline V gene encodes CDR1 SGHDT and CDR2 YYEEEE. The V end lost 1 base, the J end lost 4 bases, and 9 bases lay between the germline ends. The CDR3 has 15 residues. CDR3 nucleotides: TGTGCCAGCAGCTTGAACAGGCTTTATAATTCACCCCTCCACTTT. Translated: CASSLNRLYNSPLHF.

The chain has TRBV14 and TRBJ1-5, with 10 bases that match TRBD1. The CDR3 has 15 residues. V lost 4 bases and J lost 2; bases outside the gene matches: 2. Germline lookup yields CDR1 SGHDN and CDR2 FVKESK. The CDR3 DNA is TGTGCCAGCAGCCCGGGACAGGGGCGCAATCAGCCCCAGCATTTT. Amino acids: CASSPGQGRNQPQHF.

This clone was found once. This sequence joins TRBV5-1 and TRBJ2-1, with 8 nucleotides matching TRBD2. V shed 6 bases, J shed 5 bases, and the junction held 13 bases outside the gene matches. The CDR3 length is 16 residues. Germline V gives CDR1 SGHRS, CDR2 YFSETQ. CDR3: CASTSLAGGLNNEQFF. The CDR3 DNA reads TGCGCCAGCACCTCGCTGGCGGGGGGCCTCAACAATGAGCAGTTCTTC.